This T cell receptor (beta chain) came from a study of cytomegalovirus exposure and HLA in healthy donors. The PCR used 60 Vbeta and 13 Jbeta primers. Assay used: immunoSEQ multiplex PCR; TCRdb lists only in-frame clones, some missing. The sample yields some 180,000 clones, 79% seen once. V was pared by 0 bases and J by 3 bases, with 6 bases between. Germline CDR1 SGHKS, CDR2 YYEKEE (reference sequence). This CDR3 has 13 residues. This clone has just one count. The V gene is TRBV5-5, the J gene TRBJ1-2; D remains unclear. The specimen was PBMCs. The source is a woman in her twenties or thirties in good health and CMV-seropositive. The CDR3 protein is CASSLGGHYGYTF. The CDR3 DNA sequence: TGTGCCAGCAGCTTGGGAGGCCACTATGGCTACACCTTC.